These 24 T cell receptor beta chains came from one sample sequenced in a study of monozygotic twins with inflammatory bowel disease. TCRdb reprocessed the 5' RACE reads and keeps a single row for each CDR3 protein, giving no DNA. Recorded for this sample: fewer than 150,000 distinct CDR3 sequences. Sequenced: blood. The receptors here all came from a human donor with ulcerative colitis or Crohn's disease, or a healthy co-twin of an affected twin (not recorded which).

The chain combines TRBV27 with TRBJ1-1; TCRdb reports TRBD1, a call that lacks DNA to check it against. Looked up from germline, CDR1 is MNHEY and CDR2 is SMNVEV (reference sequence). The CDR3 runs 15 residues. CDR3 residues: CASSPSPGSNTEAFF.

CDR3 protein: CSAGDSFLEQYF. V is TRBV29-1 and J is TRBJ2-7; with no DNA, the TCRdb D assignment of TRBD1 cannot be verified. Germline CDR1 and CDR2: SQVTM and ANQGSEA. This CDR3 region has 12 residues.

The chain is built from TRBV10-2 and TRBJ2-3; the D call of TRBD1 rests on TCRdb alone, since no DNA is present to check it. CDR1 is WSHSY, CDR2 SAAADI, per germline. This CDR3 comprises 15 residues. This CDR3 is CASSVRQGAKDTQYF.

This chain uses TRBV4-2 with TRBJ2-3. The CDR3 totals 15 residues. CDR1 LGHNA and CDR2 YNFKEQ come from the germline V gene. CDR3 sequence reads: CSSSQDLGFTDTQYF.

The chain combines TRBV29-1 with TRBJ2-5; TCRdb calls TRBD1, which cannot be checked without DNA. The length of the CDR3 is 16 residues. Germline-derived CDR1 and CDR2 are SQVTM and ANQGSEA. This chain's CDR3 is CSVGGGDRGRIETQYF.

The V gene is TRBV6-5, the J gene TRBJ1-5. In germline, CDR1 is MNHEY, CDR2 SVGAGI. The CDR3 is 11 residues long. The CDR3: CASSDGQPQHF.

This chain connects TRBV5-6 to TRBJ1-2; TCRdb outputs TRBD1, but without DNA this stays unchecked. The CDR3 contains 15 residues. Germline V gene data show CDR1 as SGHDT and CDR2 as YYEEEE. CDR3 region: CASSFKAGQIYGYTF.

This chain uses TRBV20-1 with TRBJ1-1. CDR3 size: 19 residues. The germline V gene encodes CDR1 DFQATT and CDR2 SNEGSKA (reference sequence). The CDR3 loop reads CSARVLISERGTSNTEAFF.

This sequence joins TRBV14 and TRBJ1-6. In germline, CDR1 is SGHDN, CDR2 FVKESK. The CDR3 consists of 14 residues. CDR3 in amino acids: CASSMRRNNSPLHF.

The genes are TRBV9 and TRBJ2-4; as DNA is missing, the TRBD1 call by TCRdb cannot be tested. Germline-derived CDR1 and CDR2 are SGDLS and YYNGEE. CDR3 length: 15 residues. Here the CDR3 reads CASSVGGTGGDIQYF.

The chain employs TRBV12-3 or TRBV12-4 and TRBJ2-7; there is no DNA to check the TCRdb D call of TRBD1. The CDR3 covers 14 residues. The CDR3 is CASSLVGGHYEQYF.

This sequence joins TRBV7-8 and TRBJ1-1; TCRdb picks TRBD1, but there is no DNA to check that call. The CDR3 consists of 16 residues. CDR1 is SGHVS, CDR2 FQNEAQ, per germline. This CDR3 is CASSLAGTSLDTEAFF.

The CDR3 here is CSARSADRGSWYQPQHF. J is TRBJ1-5 and V is TRBV20-1; TCRdb gives TRBD1 as the D gene, but with no DNA this cannot be confirmed. The CDR3 sequence is 17 residues long. CDR1 is DFQATT, CDR2 SNEGSKA, per germline (reference sequence).

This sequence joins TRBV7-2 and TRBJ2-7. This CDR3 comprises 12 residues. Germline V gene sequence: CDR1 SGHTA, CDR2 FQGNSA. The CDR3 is CASSSTNYEQYF.

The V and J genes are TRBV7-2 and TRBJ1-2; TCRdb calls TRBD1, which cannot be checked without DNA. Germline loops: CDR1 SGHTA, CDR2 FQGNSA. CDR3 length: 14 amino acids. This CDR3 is CASSLEMVGEGYTF.

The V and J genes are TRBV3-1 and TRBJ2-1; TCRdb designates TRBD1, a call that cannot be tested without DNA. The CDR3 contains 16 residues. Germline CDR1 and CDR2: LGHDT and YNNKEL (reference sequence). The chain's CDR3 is CASSRGRGPRRNEQFF.

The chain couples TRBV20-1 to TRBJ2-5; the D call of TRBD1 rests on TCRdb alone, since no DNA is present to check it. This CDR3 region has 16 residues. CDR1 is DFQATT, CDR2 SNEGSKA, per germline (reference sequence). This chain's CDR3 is CSARDFSGGAQETQYF.

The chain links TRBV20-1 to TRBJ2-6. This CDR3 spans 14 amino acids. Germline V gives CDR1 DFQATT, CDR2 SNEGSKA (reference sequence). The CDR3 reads CSARDGSGANVLTF.

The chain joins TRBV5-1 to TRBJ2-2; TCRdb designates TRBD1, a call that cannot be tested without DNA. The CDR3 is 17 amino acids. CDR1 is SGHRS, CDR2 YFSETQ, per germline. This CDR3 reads CASSLSGAQLNTGELFF. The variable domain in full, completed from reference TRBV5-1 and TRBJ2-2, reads KAGVTQTPRYLIKTRGQQVTLSCSPISGHRSVSWYQQTPGQGLQFLFEYFSETQRNKGNFPGRFSGRQFSNSRSEMNVSTLELGDSALYLCASSLSGAQLNTGELFFGEGSRLTVL.

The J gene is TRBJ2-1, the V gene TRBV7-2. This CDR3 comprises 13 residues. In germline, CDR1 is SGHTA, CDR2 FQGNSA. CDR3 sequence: CASSTVNYNEQFF.

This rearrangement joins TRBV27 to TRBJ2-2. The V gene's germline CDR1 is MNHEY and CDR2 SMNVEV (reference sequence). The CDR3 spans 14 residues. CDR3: CASSFSGLYGELFF.

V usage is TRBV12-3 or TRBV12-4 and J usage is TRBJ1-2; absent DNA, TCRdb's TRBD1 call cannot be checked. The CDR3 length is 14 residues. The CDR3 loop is CASSRQNSNYGYTF.

The CDR3: CAWSVLSTGELFF. The chain links TRBV30 to TRBJ2-2. CDR3 length equals 13 residues. Per germline, CDR1 GTSNPN and CDR2 SVGIG (reference sequence).

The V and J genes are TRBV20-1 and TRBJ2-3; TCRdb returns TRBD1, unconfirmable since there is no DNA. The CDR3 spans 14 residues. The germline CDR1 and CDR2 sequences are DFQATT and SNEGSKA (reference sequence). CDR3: CSATGSGRSDTQYF.